This T cell receptor (beta chain) was identified in a study of CD8+CD57+ T cells in acquired aplastic anemia. The overall study: Sorted cells (CD4+ and CD8+) yielded DNA amounts that averaged around 3.1 ug.

The CDR3 has 14 amino acids. V shed 6 bases and J 8 bases; nucleotides not matched to a gene: 11. Germline CDR1 is SQVTM and CDR2 is ANQGSEA. Genomic DNA acted as the template from which TCR beta VDJ combination and CDR3 sequence profiling were carried out. TCRdb redid the calling of the reads with MiXCR, one entry per CDR3 protein. The sample includes 200,000 or so distinct CDR3 sequences, under 70% seen only once; the top ten take approximately 44%. The TCR originated in a human donor with severe aplastic anemia or a healthy control (not recorded which). The sample taken for sequencing was sorted CD4+, CD8+, or CD8+CD57+ T cells (not recorded which) from PBMCs. This chain uses TRBV29-1 with TRBJ2-1, with 9 nucleotides matching TRBD1. The CDR3 protein is CSVETGGGWDEQFF. Written as DNA, the CDR3 is TGCAGCGTGGAGACAGGGGGGGGGTGGGATGAGCAGTTCTTC.